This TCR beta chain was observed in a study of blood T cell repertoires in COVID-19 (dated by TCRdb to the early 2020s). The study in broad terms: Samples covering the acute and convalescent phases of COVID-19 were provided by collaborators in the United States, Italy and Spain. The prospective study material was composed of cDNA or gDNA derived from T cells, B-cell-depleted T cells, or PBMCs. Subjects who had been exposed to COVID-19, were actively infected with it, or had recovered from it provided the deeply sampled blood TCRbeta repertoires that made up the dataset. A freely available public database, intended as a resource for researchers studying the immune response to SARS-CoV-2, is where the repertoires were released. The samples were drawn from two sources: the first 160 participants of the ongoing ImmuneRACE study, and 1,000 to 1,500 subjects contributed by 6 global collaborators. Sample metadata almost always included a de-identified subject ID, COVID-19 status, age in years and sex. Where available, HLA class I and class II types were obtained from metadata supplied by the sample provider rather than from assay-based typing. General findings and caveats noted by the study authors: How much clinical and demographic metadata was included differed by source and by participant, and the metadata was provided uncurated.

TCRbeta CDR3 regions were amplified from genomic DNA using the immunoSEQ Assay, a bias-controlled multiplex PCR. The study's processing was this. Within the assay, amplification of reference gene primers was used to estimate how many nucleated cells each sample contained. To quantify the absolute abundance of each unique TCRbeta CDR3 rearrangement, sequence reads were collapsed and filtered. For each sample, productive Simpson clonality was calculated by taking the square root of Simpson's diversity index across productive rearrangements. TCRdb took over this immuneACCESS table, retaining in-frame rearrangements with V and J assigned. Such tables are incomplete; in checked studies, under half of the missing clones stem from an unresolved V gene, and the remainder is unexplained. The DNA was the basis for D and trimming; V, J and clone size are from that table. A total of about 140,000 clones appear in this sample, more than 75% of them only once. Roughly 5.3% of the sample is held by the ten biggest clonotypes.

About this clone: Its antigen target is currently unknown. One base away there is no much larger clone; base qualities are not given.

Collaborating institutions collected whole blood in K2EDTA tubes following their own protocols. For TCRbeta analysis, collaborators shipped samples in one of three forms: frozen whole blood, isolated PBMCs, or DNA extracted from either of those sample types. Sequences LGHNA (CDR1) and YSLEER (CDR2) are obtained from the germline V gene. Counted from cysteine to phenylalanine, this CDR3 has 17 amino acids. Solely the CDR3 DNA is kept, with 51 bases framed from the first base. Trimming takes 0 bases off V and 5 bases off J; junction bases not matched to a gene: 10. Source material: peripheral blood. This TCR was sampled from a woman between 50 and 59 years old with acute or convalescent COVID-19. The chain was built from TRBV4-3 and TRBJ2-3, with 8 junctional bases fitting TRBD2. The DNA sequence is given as TGCGCCAGCAGCCAAGACATACGGGGGGGGGTCCGAGATACGCAGTATTTT. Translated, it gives CASSQDIRGGVRDTQYF.